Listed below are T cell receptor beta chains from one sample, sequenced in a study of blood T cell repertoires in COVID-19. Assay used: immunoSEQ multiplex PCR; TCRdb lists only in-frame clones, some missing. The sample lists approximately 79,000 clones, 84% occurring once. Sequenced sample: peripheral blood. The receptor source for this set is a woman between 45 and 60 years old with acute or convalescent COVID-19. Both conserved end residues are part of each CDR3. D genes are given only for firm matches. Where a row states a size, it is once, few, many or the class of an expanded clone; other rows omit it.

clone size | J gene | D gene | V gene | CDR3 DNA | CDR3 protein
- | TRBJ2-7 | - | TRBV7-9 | TGTGCCAGCAGCCCCTCGTACGAGCAGTACTTC | CASSPSYEQYF
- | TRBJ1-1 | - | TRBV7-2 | TGTGCCAGCAGCTTAGGTTTACATAACACTGAAGCTTTCTTT | CASSLGLHNTEAFF
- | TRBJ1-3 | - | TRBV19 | TGTGCCAGTAGTATGGGGGCGAGCTCTGGAAACACCATATATTTT | CASSMGASSGNTIYF
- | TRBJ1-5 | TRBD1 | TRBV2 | TGTGCCAGTGACCGGGACAGGGGGGTATCAGCCCAGCATTTT | CASDRDRGVSAQHF
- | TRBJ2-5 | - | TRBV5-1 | TGCGCCAGCAGCCACGCAGGGGAGTGGACGGAGACCCAGTACTTC | CASSHAGEWTETQYF
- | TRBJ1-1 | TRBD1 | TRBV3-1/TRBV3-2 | TGTGCCAGCAGAAACAGGGGCCACCGATCCTGGGCCCTCACTGAAGCTTTCTTT | CASRNRGHRSWALTEAFF
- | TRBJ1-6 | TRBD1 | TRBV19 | TGTGCCAGTAGATTACAGGGGGCCGGCGCACCCCTCCACTTT | CASRLQGAGAPLHF
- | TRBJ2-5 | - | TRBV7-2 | TGTGCCAGCAGCTCAAGGACACATCCTCAAGAGACCCAGCACTTC | CASSSRTHPQETQHF
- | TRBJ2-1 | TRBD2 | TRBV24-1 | TGTGCCACCAGTGACACCGGGACTAGCGGGGTAAACTCCTACAATGAGCAGTTCTTC | CATSDTGTSGVNSYNEQFF
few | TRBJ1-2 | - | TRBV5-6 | TGTGCCAGCCGCACGGCAGGGGTCTATGGCTACACCTTC | CASRTAGVYGYTF
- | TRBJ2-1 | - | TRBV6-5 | TGTGCCAGCAGTTACTCGGCTAGCTACAATGAGCAGTTCTTC | CASSYSASYNEQFF
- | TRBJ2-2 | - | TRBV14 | TGTGCCAGCAGCCAAGAAGGCTGGACAGCACGGACCGGGGAGCTGTTTTTT | CASSQEGWTARTGELFF
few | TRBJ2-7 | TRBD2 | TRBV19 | TGTGCCAGTAGTATAGCGGCGGGAGTGTCCTACGAGCAGTACTTC | CASSIAAGVSYEQYF
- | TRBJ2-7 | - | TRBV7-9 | TGTGCCAGCAGCTTATGGGAGCGGTCCTACGAGCAGTACTTC | CASSLWERSYEQYF
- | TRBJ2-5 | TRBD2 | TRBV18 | TGTGCCAGCTCACCAGGACTAGCAGGGGAGACCCAGTACTTC | CASSPGLAGETQYF
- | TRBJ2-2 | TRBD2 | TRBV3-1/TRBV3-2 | TGTGCCAGCAGCCGGCGGGGGACCGCGAACACCGGGGAGCTGTTTTTT | CASSRRGTANTGELFF
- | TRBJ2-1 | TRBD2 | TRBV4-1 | TGCGCCAGCAGCCAAGATGGCGGGAGGGCCTACAATGAGCAGTTCTTC | CASSQDGGRAYNEQFF
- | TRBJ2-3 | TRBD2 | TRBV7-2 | TGTGCCAGCAGTTTTAGCGGGGCAGATACGCAGTATTTT | CASSFSGADTQYF
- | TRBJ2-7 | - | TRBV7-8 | TGTGCCAGCAGCCCGGTAGCGTTTCCCTACGAGCAGTACTTC | CASSPVAFPYEQYF
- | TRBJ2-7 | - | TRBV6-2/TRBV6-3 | TGTGCCAGCAGTACCACCCTAGGCGGGTACGAGCAGTACTTC | CASSTTLGGYEQYF
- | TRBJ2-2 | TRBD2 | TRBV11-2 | TGTGCCAGCAGCGGGAGGGCCTGGGAGCTGTTTTTT | CASSGRAWELFF
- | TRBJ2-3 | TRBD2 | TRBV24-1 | TGTGCCACCAGTGATCCTTCATGGAGGGCTAGCGGGAGTTGGGATACGCAGTATTTT | CATSDPSWRASGSWDTQYF
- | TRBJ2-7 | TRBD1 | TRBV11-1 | TGTGCCAGCAGCTTAGGGACAGGGAGTTACGAGCAGTACTTC | CASSLGTGSYEQYF
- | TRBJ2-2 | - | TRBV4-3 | TGCGCCAGCAGCCCAGGACAAGTCACCGGGGAGCTGTTTTTT | CASSPGQVTGELFF
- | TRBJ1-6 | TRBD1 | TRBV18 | TGTGCCAGCTCACCAGAAACAGGGGGCTCCTATAATTCACCCCTCCACTTT | CASSPETGGSYNSPLHF
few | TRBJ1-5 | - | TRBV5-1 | TGCGCCAGCAGCTTGGAAGGGGGAGTCAATCAGCCCCAGCATTTT | CASSLEGGVNQPQHF
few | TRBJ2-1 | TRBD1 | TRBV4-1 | TGCGCCAGCAGCCAGATAGTAAGGGGGCCTGGCTACAATGAGCAGTTCTTC | CASSQIVRGPGYNEQFF
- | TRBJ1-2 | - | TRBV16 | TGTGCCAGCGGTGCAGGGCGTAGCTATGGCTACACCTTC | CASGAGRSYGYTF
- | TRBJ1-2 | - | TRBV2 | TGTGCCAGCATGGGCAGGGCCTCCTGGGGCTACACCTTC | CASMGRASWGYTF
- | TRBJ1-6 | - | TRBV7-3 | TGTGCCAGCAGCTTCGGGGGGCGAAATTCACCCCTCCACTTT | CASSFGGRNSPLHF
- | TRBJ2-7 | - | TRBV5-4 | TGTGCCAGCAGCTTCCCTAGCTCCTACGAGCAGTACTTC | CASSFPSSYEQYF
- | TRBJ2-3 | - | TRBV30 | TGTGCCTGGAATTCAGGGATCACAGATACGCAGTATTTT | CAWNSGITDTQYF
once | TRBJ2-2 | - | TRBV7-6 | TGTGCCAGCAGCTTAAGTCCAGGGGCGAACACCGGGGAGCTGTTTTTT | CASSLSPGANTGELFF
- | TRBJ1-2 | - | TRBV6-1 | TGTGCCAGCAGTGCTACAGGATGGGAATTGGGCTATGGCTACACCTTC | CASSATGWELGYGYTF
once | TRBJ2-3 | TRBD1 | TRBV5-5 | TGTGCCAGCAGCTCGAAATCGGCCGGGACAGGGGCTTTGGATACGCAGTATTTT | CASSSKSAGTGALDTQYF
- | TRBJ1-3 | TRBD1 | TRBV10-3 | TGTGCCATCAGTGGTAGTCAGGGGGCTGGAAACACCATATATTTT | CAISGSQGAGNTIYF
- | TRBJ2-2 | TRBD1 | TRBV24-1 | TGTGCCACCGAATGGAGCAGGGGGCTTTCGGGCGGGGAGCTGTTTTTT | CATEWSRGLSGGELFF
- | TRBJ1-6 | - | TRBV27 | TGTGCCAGCAGTTTATCGCGAGTAGAGTCACCCCTCCACTTT | CASSLSRVESPLHF
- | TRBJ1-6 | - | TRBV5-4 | TGTGCCAGCAGCTCACAAGGGGGTGGTTCACCCCTCCACTTT | CASSSQGGGSPLHF
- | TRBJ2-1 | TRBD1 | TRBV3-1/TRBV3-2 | TGTGCCAGCAGCCAAGGAGGGAAGGGGGCGACTGAGCAGTTCTTC | CASSQGGKGATEQFF
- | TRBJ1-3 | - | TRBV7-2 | TGTGCCAGCAGCTTACTCCTCTCTGGAAACACCATATATTTT | CASSLLLSGNTIYF
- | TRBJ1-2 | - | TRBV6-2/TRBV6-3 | TGTGCCAGCAGTTACGGGCCCAAAACCCGGATGGCTAACTATGGCTACACCTTC | CASSYGPKTRMANYGYTF
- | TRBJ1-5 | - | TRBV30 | TGTGCCTGGAGTGGCGAAAGCAATCAGCCCCAGCATTTT | CAWSGESNQPQHF
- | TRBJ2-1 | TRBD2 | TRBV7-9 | TGTGCCAGCAGCCACATTAGCGGGGACTACAATGAGCAGTTCTTC | CASSHISGDYNEQFF
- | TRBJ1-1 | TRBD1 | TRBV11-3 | TGTGCCAGCAAGGGTAGGGGGCAAACTGAAGCTTTCTTT | CASKGRGQTEAFF
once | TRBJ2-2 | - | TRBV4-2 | TGTGCCAGCAGCCAATCTTACGGGGAGCTGTTTTTT | CASSQSYGELFF
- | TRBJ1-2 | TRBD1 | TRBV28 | TGTGCCAGTTTGATGGGACAGTACGGCTACACCTTC | CASLMGQYGYTF
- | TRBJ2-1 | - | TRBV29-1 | TGCAGCGTTGGCAGCGTCGATGAGCAGTTCTTC | CSVGSVDEQFF
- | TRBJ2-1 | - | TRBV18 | TGTGCCAGCTCACCAGGTACTAGTGTGGTTGAGCAGTTCTTC | CASSPGTSVVEQFF
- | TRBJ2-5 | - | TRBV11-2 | TGTGCCAGCAGCTTGGGGGGATACAGAGAGACCCAGTACTTC | CASSLGGYRETQYF
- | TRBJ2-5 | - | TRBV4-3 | TGCGCCAGCAGCCGAACTAATGACAGGCTGGAGACCCAGTACTTC | CASSRTNDRLETQYF
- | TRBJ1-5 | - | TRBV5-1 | TGCGCCAGCAGCTTGGTTGCAGGGAACAATCAGCCCCAGCATTTT | CASSLVAGNNQPQHF
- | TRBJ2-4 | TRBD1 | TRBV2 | TGTGCCAGCGCTACGGGACAGGTTAAAAACATTCAGTACTTC | CASATGQVKNIQYF
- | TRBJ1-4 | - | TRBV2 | TGTGCCAGCAGTGAAACAGGGTTTAATGAAAAACTGTTTTTT | CASSETGFNEKLFF
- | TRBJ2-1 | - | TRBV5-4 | TGTGCCAGCAGCTTCCGCGCACGGAATGAGCAGTTCTTC | CASSFRARNEQFF
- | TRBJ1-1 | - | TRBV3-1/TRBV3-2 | TGTGCCAGCAGCCAAGTCCCCGCGGGTGTGACTGAAGCTTTCTTT | CASSQVPAGVTEAFF
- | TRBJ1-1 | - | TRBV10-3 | TGTGCCATCAGTGAGCCTGCGATAGGAGTGAACACTGAAGCTTTCTTT | CAISEPAIGVNTEAFF
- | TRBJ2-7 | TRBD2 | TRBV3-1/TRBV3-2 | TGTGCCAGCAGCCAAGGACTAGCGGGGTCCCTCGAGCAGTACTTC | CASSQGLAGSLEQYF
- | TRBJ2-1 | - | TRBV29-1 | TGCAGCGTTGTCTGGGCGGGTAAAAATGAGCAGTTCTTC | CSVVWAGKNEQFF